The clone carrying this T cell receptor (beta chain) has more than one count but fewer than ten. Its antigen is not identified. This sample was taken from a study of early T cells in non-severe SARS-CoV-2 infection. Study context: Chains were unpaired, as sequencing was done on bulk RNA from unsorted whole blood.

Study-wide results and limits: Comparison of clonotypes with VDJdb favored anti-spike CD8 responses while missing private and CD4 specificities.

Individual cDNA molecules carried attached unique molecular identifiers. TCRdb passed the 5' RACE reads through MiXCR, listing each CDR3 protein once. Of approximately 30,000 distinct CDR3 sequences in the sample, around 7% were seen once. CDR3 length equals 17 residues. J gave up 7 bases and V 5 bases, and 13 bases lay outside the gene matches. The chain joins TRBV12-3 or TRBV12-4 to TRBJ2-3, with 12 positions matching TRBD2. This clonotype was obtained from an adult who was a healthcare worker with PCR-confirmed SARS-CoV-2 infection or an uninfected control (not recorded which). The source was whole blood, collected at baseline. The CDR3 here is CASSRLAGGSSPNTQYF. DNA for the CDR3: TGTGCCAGCAGTCGGCTAGCGGGAGGGTCCTCACCCAATACGCAGTATTTT.